The TCR beta chain under discussion was sequenced for a study of OX40 agonist ivuxolimab in advanced cancers. About the study: Patients with prior anti-PD-1, anti-PD-L1 or anti-CTLA-4 therapy were eligible; 35% to 45% had some. Study results and caveats: At 0.1 to 3.0 mg/kg, clonal expansion of CD4+ and CD8+ blood T cells had occurred by week 6.

Trimming left V 5 bases short and J 4 bases short, with 14 bases between. This CDR3 contains 15 residues. CDR1 and CDR2 from the germline V gene are SGHNT and YENEEA. TCRdb's copy holds only in-frame clones and misses some; the assay was immunoSEQ multiplex PCR. The top ten hold about 7.3% of the sample, which has about 76,000 clones, 84% seen once. Note on this clone: Its target is unknown.

This clonotype was obtained from an adult with an advanced solid tumor such as melanoma, head and neck, liver or kidney cancer. The sample here was CD4+ or CD8+ T cells sorted from blood, taken in a trial of the OX40 agonist ivuxolimab. This chain joins TRBV11-3 and TRBJ2-2; no clear D. CDR3 DNA: TGTGCCAGCAGCCCCGACGGTCGCGGCACCGGGGAGCTGTTTTTT. Translation: CASSPDGRGTGELFF.